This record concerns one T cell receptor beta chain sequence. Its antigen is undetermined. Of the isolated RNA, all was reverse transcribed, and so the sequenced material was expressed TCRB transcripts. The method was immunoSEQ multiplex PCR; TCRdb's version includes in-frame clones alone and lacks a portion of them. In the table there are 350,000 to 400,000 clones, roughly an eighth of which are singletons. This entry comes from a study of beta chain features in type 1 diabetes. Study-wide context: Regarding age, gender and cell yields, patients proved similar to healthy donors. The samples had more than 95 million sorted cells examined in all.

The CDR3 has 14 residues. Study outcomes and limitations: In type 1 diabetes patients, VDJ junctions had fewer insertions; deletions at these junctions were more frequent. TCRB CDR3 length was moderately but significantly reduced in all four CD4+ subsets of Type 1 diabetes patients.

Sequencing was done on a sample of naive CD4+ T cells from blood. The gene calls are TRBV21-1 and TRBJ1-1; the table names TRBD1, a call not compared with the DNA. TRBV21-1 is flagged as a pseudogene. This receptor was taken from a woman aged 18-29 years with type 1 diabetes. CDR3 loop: CASSKASVTVEAFF. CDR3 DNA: TGTGCCAGCAGCAAAGCTTCCGTGACAGTCGAAGCTTTCTTT.